A single sample gave rise to the 9 T cell receptor beta chains below, sequenced in a study of blood T cells in healthy people across ages. Primers used in a second PCR of roughly 6 to 12 cycles were a sample-barcoded 5' primer and a J-beta primer mix. TCRdb recomputed calls from the 5' RACE reads with MiXCR, one row per CDR3 protein. The sample lists roughly 1,000,000 distinct CDR3 sequences; approximately 26% were seen once. Another study also made use of these data, one on T cells of mothers and their children.

The specimen sequenced was blood. The receptors shown here come from a girl under 10 years old in good health.

The chain recombines TRBV9 with TRBJ2-1; 9 positions match TRBD2. The CDR3 is 14 residues long. The ends lost 3 bases at V and 6 bases at J; junction bases unmatched: 4. Germline V lookup: CDR1 SGDLS, CDR2 YYNGEE. The CDR3 here is CASSDQTSGNEQFF. As DNA, the CDR3 is TGTGCCAGCAGCGACCAGACTAGCGGCAATGAGCAGTTCTTC.

The gene calls are TRBV27 and TRBJ2-4, with D uncertain. The CDR3 sequence is 16 residues long. From germline, CDR1 is MNHEY and CDR2 SMNVEV (reference sequence). Trimming removed 3 bases from V and 0 bases from J, with 12 bases in between. The CDR3 bases are TGTGCCAGCAGTTTTTCGGCCCCTCTAGCCAAAAACATTCAGTACTTC. Residues: CASSFSAPLAKNIQYF.

This clonotype was found a few times. This chain links TRBV7-2 with TRBJ2-3; no clear D. Per germline, CDR1 SGHTA and CDR2 FQGNSA. With 7 bases removed from V and 1 base from J, the gap between germline ends came to 6 bases. The CDR3 loop spans 12 amino acids. Here the CDR3 reads CASISRTDTQYF. CDR3 DNA sequence: TGTGCCAGCATAAGTCGCACAGATACGCAGTATTTT.

The CDR3 DNA is TGTGCCAGCGGACCTACAACTAATGAAAAACTGTTTTTT. This sequence encodes CASGPTTNEKLFF. The V gene is TRBV7-9, the J gene TRBJ1-4; D is unclear. Germline CDR1 is SEHNR and CDR2 is FQNEAQ (reference sequence). Trimming removed 8 bases from V and 0 bases from J, with 7 bases in between. The CDR3 spans 13 residues.

This clonotype was detected a few times. The chain is built from TRBV5-1 and TRBJ2-5; the match to TRBD2 covers 8 bases. Germline V gene lookup returns CDR1 SGHRS and CDR2 YFSETQ. With V trimmed by 4 bases and J by 6 bases, 11 bases remained unmatched. The CDR3 totals 15 residues. The CDR3 DNA reads as TGCGCCAGCAGCCCTGGAGGGACTAGTGAGAAGACCCAGTACTTC. It codes for CASSPGGTSEKTQYF.

This clonotype came up a few times. The CDR3 loop is CATSRVGTGGETQYF. The CDR3, as DNA: TGTGCCACCAGCAGAGTGGGGACCGGAGGAGAGACCCAGTACTTC. V gene TRBV15 combines with J gene TRBJ2-5; D possibly matches TRBD1 or TRBD2 (5 bases each). Trimming removed 1 base at V and 4 bases at J, with 13 bases between. The CDR3 is 15 amino acids. Per germline, CDR1 LNHNV and CDR2 YYDKDF (reference sequence).

CDR3: CASSLRDRGRNEQFF. CDR3 DNA: TGTGCCAGCAGCCTCCGGGACAGGGGGCGGAATGAGCAGTTCTTC. The chain carries TRBV7-3 and TRBJ2-5, with TRBD1 identical over 12 bases. The J call may be in error: the DNA end matches TRBJ2-1 better. This CDR3 region has 15 residues. Looked up from germline, CDR1 is SGHTA and CDR2 is FQGTGA.

This clonotype was found a few times. The rearrangement links TRBV9 to TRBJ1-2; D ambiguous. Looked up from germline, CDR1 is SGDLS and CDR2 is YYNGEE. Trimming took 0 bases from V and 1 from J, leaving 10 bases between them. The CDR3 is 15 residues long. DNA for the CDR3: TGTGCCAGCAGCGTAGCGGAGGCGGGTAACTATGGCTACACCTTC. Its translation: CASSVAEAGNYGYTF. Looking up the rest from reference TRBV9 and TRBJ1-2 gives the full variable domain: DSGVTQTPKHLITATGQRVTLRCSPRSGDLSVYWYQQSLDQGLQFLIQYYNGEERAKGNILERFSAQQFPDLHSELNLSSLELGDSALYFCASSVAEAGNYGYTFGSGTRLTVV.

CDR3 protein: CASSQEIPRDLTHYEQYF. The CDR3, as DNA: TGCGCCAGCAGCCAAGAAATACCCCGGGACTTAACTCACTACGAGCAGTACTTC. The V gene is TRBV4-3, the J gene TRBJ2-5; D may be TRBD2 (6 bases). The J call could be wrong; TRBJ2-7 is a better fit for the DNA end. The CDR3 is 18 residues long. Per germline, CDR1 LGHNA and CDR2 YSLEER.